Described below is a single T cell receptor (beta chain) sequence and its context. Its specificity is unknown. The donors formed part of the approximately 110-subject validation cohort, distinct from the roughly 700-subject first cohort. The sample originates from a study of cytomegalovirus exposure and HLA in healthy donors. Findings and limits, study-wide: Many donors shared some public TCRs, even though most TCR sequences were rare. Cytomegalovirus-associated status was assigned to about 180 TCR beta chains.

Assay: immunoSEQ multiplex PCR; the TCRdb copy retains only in-frame clones and omits some. Among some 110,000 clones listed, 88% were seen once. The specimen sequenced was PBMCs. This sequence was found in a man younger than 35 in good health and CMV-seronegative.

DNA of the CDR3: TGTGCCAGCAGTGAAAGTGGGACAGGGAACTATGGCTACACCTTC. Its translation: CASSESGTGNYGYTF. This chain joins TRBV6-4 and TRBJ1-2; 9 nucleotides match TRBD1. J was trimmed by 2 bases and V by 3 bases; bases with no gene match: 4. The CDR3 has 15 amino acids. Looked up from germline, CDR1 is MRHNA and CDR2 is SNTAGT.